Below are 17 T cell receptor beta chains sequenced from a single sample in a study of human T cells and chemical hapten exposure. Time point specified: pre-sensitization, week 0. Stated treatment: therapeutic diphenylcyclopropenone sensitization with weekly scalp DPC. Unfractionated whole blood was the source of the extracted total RNA. TCRdb used MiXCR to reprocess the RACE reads, holding one entry per CDR3 protein. The sample shows over 50,000 distinct CDR3 sequences, roughly 10% of them seen only once. The sample consisted of whole blood, taken in connection with sensitization to the hapten diphenylcyclopropenone (DPC). The receptor source for this set is a woman aged 25 to 39 with alopecia areata. Some clones in this sample may be carry-over from other donors' samples.

The V and J genes are TRBV6-6 and TRBJ2-5; D is perhaps TRBD1 (6 bases). Germline-derived CDR1 and CDR2 are MNHNY and SVGAGI (reference sequence). Trimming took 6 bases from V and 4 from J, leaving 15 bases between them. CDR3 length: 14 amino acids. As DNA, the CDR3 is TGTGCCAGCAGACGGTCAGGGACACGAGAGACCCAGTACTTC. Translated: CASRRSGTRETQYF.

This clonotype was recorded a few times. J is TRBJ1-4 and V is TRBV7-9; weak D call: TRBD1 (5 bases). Germline values: CDR1 SEHNR, CDR2 FQNEAQ (reference sequence). The V end was cut by 5 bases, the J end by 8 bases, with 21 bases between. The CDR3 is 16 amino acids. The CDR3 nucleotides are TGTGCCAGCAGCCCACTTTATCGTGGGGCAGCGGAAAAACTGTTTTTT. Protein sequence: CASSPLYRGAAEKLFF.

This clonotype was found a few times. The V call is TRBV29-1, the J call TRBJ1-5; possibly TRBD1 for D (6 bases). The CDR3 is made up of 15 amino acids. Germline V gene lookup returns CDR1 SQVTM and CDR2 ANQGSEA. V shed 3 bases and J shed 0 bases, with 12 bases lying between them. This CDR3 reads CSVEVRGISNQPQHF. CDR3 in DNA: TGCAGCGTTGAGGTCAGGGGCATTAGCAATCAGCCCCAGCATTTT.

This rearrangement joins TRBV9 to TRBJ2-2, with D possibly TRBD1 on 6 matching bases. The V and J ends lost 0 bases and 6 bases respectively, with 18 bases between them. Germline V gene sequence: CDR1 SGDLS, CDR2 YYNGEE. The CDR3 extends over 17 amino acids. The chain's CDR3 is CASSVDPPRGDSGELFF. As DNA, the CDR3 is TGTGCCAGCAGCGTAGACCCCCCCAGGGGCGATTCCGGGGAGCTGTTTTTT.

This clonotype was observed a handful of times. The chain combines TRBV11-2 with TRBJ2-5, with 7 bases aligning to TRBD1. The trim removed 0 bases at V and 4 bases at J, leaving 8 bases unmatched. Germline values: CDR1 SGHAT, CDR2 FQNNGV. The CDR3 runs 16 residues. The CDR3 coding sequence is TGTGCCAGCAGCTTAGATCCGGGACAGAGGGGAGAGACCCAGTACTTC. It translates to CASSLDPGQRGETQYF.

This clonotype was counted at least ten times. This chain connects TRBV7-9 to TRBJ2-1, with D possibly being TRBD1 (6 bases). Trimming removed 3 bases from V and 6 bases from J, with 12 bases in between. The length of the CDR3 is 14 residues. Germline CDR1 reads SEHNR; CDR2 reads FQNEAQ (reference sequence). The CDR3 reads CASSLGDTFNEQFF. CDR3 coding DNA: TGTGCCAGCAGCTTGGGGGACACCTTCAATGAGCAGTTCTTC.

The CDR3 protein is CASSPTVGGTEAFF. The CDR3 DNA reads as TGTGCCAGCAGTCCTACTGTAGGGGGCACTGAAGCTTTCTTT. The V gene is TRBV6-5, the J gene TRBJ1-1; possibly TRBD1 for D (6 bases). V was trimmed by 5 bases and J by 4 bases, leaving 14 bases between them. Germline CDR1 and CDR2: MNHEY and SVGAGI. The CDR3 consists of 14 residues.

This clonotype came up many times. The chain links TRBV28 to TRBJ2-3; D gene uncertain. The CDR3 is 12 residues long. CDR1 is MDHEN, CDR2 SYDVKM, per germline. Trimming stripped 4 bases from V and 6 bases from J, with 8 bases between. The CDR3 DNA reads TGTGCCAGCAGTTCTGAAGGCGATACGCAGTATTTT. Protein sequence: CASSSEGDTQYF.

This sequence joins TRBV20-1 and TRBJ2-7; 11 bases align to TRBD2. Germline V gives CDR1 DFQATT, CDR2 SNEGSKA (reference sequence). J gave up 6 bases and V 6 bases, and 10 bases lay outside the gene matches. The CDR3 is made up of 14 amino acids. The CDR3 loop is CSARNSGGVSEQYF. The CDR3, as DNA: TGCAGTGCCCGGAATAGCGGGGGGGTATCCGAGCAGTACTTC.

This clonotype has just a few counts. The J gene is TRBJ1-4, the V gene TRBV7-2; 8 bases map to TRBD1. This CDR3 contains 15 residues. The trim removed 5 bases at V and 3 bases at J, leaving 5 bases unmatched. The germline CDR1 and CDR2 sequences are SGHTA and FQGNSA. For the CDR3, the DNA is TGTGCCAGCAGCACATCAGGGGGCGCTAATGAAAAACTGTTTTTT. It codes for CASSTSGGANEKLFF.

The chain carries TRBV13 and TRBJ2-5; D gene ambiguous. Germline V lookup: CDR1 PRHDT, CDR2 FYEKMQ (reference sequence). The CDR3 is made up of 12 amino acids. Trimming cost V 4 bases and J 10 bases, with 13 bases left between them. The CDR3 nucleotides are TGTGCCAGCAGCTCCCGAAGAGATGGCCAGTACTTC. It translates to CASSSRRDGQYF.

This clonotype was observed a handful of times. J is TRBJ2-3 and V is TRBV7-2, with TRBD2 as a possible D gene (6 bases). The ends were cut back, 5 bases at V and 0 bases at J, with 12 bases in the middle. CDR3 length equals 15 residues. Germline-derived CDR1 and CDR2 are SGHTA and FQGNSA. The CDR3 loop is CASSGGSRSTDTQYF. The CDR3 DNA is TGTGCCAGCAGCGGGGGGAGCCGGAGCACAGATACGCAGTATTTT.

V and J are TRBV29-1 and TRBJ2-2, with TRBD2 identical over 9 bases. Per the germline V gene, CDR1 is SQVTM and CDR2 is ANQGSEA. The CDR3 has 13 amino acids. V shed 6 bases and J 4 bases; nucleotides not matched to a gene: 3. The CDR3 reads CSVGTSFTGELFF. DNA of the CDR3: TGCAGCGTCGGGACTAGCTTCACCGGGGAGCTGTTTTTT.

This clonotype has just a few counts. The rearrangement joins TRBV29-1 to TRBJ2-1; 7 bases agree with TRBD1. Germline assignment: CDR1 SQVTM and CDR2 ANQGSEA. The V segment lost 2 bases and the J segment 6 bases; nucleotides outside the gene matches: 7. This CDR3 has 14 amino acids. The CDR3 loop is CSVEKVAGGNEQFF. The CDR3 bases are TGCAGCGTTGAAAAGGTCGCAGGGGGCAATGAGCAGTTCTTC.

In nucleotides, the CDR3 is TGCGCCAGCAGCTTGGAGGCCTCAGCCATTTACGAGCAGTACTTC. It codes for CASSLEASAIYEQYF. The chain has TRBV5-1 and TRBJ2-7; no reliable D call. Per the germline V gene, CDR1 is SGHRS and CDR2 is YFSETQ. The CDR3 is made up of 15 amino acids. V lost 0 bases, J lost 4 bases, and 14 bases lay in between. Filled out from reference TRBV5-1 and TRBJ2-7, the complete variable domain reads KAGVTQTPRYLIKTRGQQVTLSCSPISGHRSVSWYQQTPGQGLQFLFEYFSETQRNKGNFPGRFSGRQFSNSRSEMNVSTLELGDSALYLCASSLEASAIYEQYFGPGTRLTVT.

Only a few counts were recorded for this clonotype. CDR3 nucleotide sequence: TGCGCCAGCAGCTCGGGGGACTCTCTTGGGACCCAGTACTTC. Amino acids: CASSSGDSLGTQYF. The V and J genes are TRBV5-1 and TRBJ2-5; D is perhaps TRBD2 (6 bases). Per the germline V gene, CDR1 is SGHRS and CDR2 is YFSETQ. The CDR3 consists of 14 residues. The V end was cut by 3 bases, the J end by 7 bases, with 16 bases between.

This chain uses TRBV12-3 or TRBV12-4 with TRBJ2-4; perhaps TRBD1 as D (6 bases). V was cut by 3 bases and J by 8 bases, with 11 bases left in between. The CDR3 is 13 amino acids. The CDR3 loop reads CASSFQGWHIQYF. CDR3 DNA sequence: TGTGCCAGCAGTTTTCAGGGGTGGCACATTCAGTACTTC.